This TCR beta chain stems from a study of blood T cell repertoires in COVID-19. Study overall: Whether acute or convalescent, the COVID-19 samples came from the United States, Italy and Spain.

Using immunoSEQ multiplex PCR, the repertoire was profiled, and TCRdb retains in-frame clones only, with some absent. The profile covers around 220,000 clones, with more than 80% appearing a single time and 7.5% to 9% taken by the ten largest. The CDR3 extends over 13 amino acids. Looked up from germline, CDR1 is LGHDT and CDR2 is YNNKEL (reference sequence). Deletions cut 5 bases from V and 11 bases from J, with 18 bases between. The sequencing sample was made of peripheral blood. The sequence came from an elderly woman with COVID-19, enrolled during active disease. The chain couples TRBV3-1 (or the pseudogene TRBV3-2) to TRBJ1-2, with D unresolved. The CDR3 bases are TGTGCCAGCAGCAAAGGCGAGATCGGAGGGTACACCTTC. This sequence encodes CASSKGEIGGYTF.